What follows are 7 T cell receptor beta chains derived from one specimen sequenced in a study of CD8 T cells in ankylosing spondylitis. TCRdb passed the 5' RACE reads through MiXCR, listing each CDR3 protein once. The sample carries 250,000 to 300,000 distinct CDR3 sequences, 20% recorded once. Specimen: blood, either unsorted or a sorted T cell fraction (not recorded which). The receptors shown here come from a male donor with ankylosing spondylitis or in good health (not recorded which).

The genes are TRBV9 and TRBJ2-5, with 16 bases aligning to TRBD2. Per germline, CDR1 SGDLS and CDR2 YYNGEE. This CDR3 has 19 amino acids. V lost 4 bases and J lost 5; bases outside the gene matches: 14. CDR3 sequence reads: CASSSRPGLAGGPGETQYF. DNA for the CDR3: TGTGCCAGCAGCTCACGGCCGGGACTAGCGGGAGGGCCGGGTGAGACCCAGTACTTC.

This clonotype showed up many times. V is TRBV12-3 or TRBV12-4 and J is TRBJ1-1, with D perhaps matching TRBD1 (5 bases). The V end was cut by 6 bases, the J end by 4 bases, with 12 bases between. There are 13 residues in the CDR3. The CDR3 bases are TGTGCCAGCAGCCAGGGCGGGCCCACTGAAGCTTTCTTT. It yields the protein CASSQGGPTEAFF.

This clonotype was counted only a few times. The V call is TRBV12-3 or TRBV12-4, the J call TRBJ1-5; unclear D gene. The germline V and J ends were trimmed by 5 bases and 3 bases, with 14 bases remaining between them. This CDR3 region has 15 residues. The CDR3: CASSPPPRANQPQHF. The CDR3 region has the DNA TGTGCCAGCAGTCCCCCCCCAAGGGCCAATCAGCCCCAGCATTTT.

The chain couples TRBV20-1 to TRBJ2-1, with D perhaps being TRBD1 or TRBD2 (5 bases each). Germline CDR1 DFQATT, CDR2 SNEGSKA (reference sequence). This CDR3 has 14 amino acids. V gave up 3 bases and J gave up 2 bases, with 11 bases separating them. The CDR3 loop reads CSARRGLTYNEQFF. Here the CDR3 DNA reads TGCAGTGCTAGGAGGGGCCTTACCTACAATGAGCAGTTCTTC.

This clonotype was detected a few times. This rearrangement joins TRBV20-1 to TRBJ2-1; 13 bases agree with TRBD2. Germline loops: CDR1 DFQATT, CDR2 SNEGSKA (reference sequence). This CDR3 has 14 amino acids. V shed 4 bases, J shed 9 bases, and the junction held 6 bases outside the gene matches. Here the CDR3 reads CSANRGLAGPEQFF. The CDR3 coding sequence is TGCAGTGCTAATCGGGGACTAGCGGGACCTGAGCAGTTCTTC.

This clonotype came up many times. The chain recombines TRBV6-1 with TRBJ1-5; 11 bases are shared with TRBD1. J gave up 6 bases and V 4 bases, and 5 bases lay outside the gene matches. CDR1 MNHNS and CDR2 SASEGT come from the germline V gene. This CDR3 has 15 amino acids. This CDR3 is CASSGTGGLGQPQHF. The CDR3 DNA follows: TGTGCCAGCAGTGGGACAGGGGGCTTAGGTCAGCCCCAGCATTTT.

The chain combines TRBV4-1 with TRBJ2-3; no reliable D call. V lost 2 bases and J lost 1, with 4 bases in between. Germline CDR1 reads MGHRA; CDR2 reads YSYEKL. The CDR3 has 13 amino acids. CDR3 in amino acids: CASSQPGTDTQYF. In nucleotides, the CDR3 is TGCGCCAGCAGCCAACCGGGCACAGATACGCAGTATTTT.